The next 21 T cell receptor beta chains were all read from a single sample in a study of beta chain features in type 1 diabetes. Since all of the isolated RNA was reverse transcribed, expressed TCRB transcripts were what got sequenced. Generated by immunoSEQ multiplex PCR, the TCRdb table keeps only in-frame clones and is missing some. The sample yields around 350,000 clones, around 12% seen once. Material: naive CD4+ T cells from blood. The receptors here all came from a young man in good health.

The CDR3 loop is CASEGQANTEAFF. CDR3 nucleotides: TGTGCCAGCGAAGGACAGGCGAACACTGAAGCTTTCTTT. The J gene is TRBJ1-1, the V gene TRBV7-9; TRBD1 matches at 7 bases. The V gene end was trimmed by 8 bases and the J gene end by 1 base; junction bases not matched to a gene: 4. Germline-derived CDR1 and CDR2 are SEHNR and FQNEAQ (reference sequence). CDR3 length: 13 amino acids.

The CDR3 DNA reads as TGCGCCAGCAGCTTGGTGGGTGTAGGGACAGGGGGCATCGATGGCTACACCTTC. It codes for CASSLVGVGTGGIDGYTF. This rearrangement joins TRBV5-1 to TRBJ1-2; 12 nucleotides line up with TRBD1. This CDR3 region has 18 residues. Germline trimming cut 0 bases from V and 6 bases from J; bases unmatched to any gene: 12. Per the germline V gene, CDR1 is SGHRS and CDR2 is YFSETQ.

V usage is TRBV29-1 and J usage is TRBJ2-7, with 8 bases fitting TRBD1. The CDR3 loop spans 14 amino acids. In germline, CDR1 is SQVTM, CDR2 ANQGSEA. The J segment lost 2 bases and the V segment lost 5 bases, leaving 8 bases of the junction unmatched. DNA of the CDR3: TGCAGCGTTTTCCTCCTCAGGGGGCCCTACGAGCAGTACTTC. Encoded protein: CSVFLLRGPYEQYF.

V gene TRBV5-1 combines with J gene TRBJ1-1; D gene ambiguous. V shed 0 bases and J shed 3 bases, with 9 bases lying between them. Germline values: CDR1 SGHRS, CDR2 YFSETQ. The CDR3 totals 14 residues. In nucleotides, the CDR3 is TGCGCCAGCAGCTTGGGACTAGCCGACACTGAAGCTTTCTTT. Its protein is CASSLGLADTEAFF.

This clone was counted between two and nine times. The chain employs TRBV19 and TRBJ2-5, with D maybe TRBD1 (5 bases). Germline loops: CDR1 LNHDA, CDR2 SQIVND (reference sequence). The length of the CDR3 is 12 residues. Trimming stripped 8 bases from V and 2 bases from J, with 9 bases between. The CDR3 here is CASSGLQETQYF. In nucleotides, the CDR3 is TGTGCCAGTTCAGGGTTGCAAGAGACCCAGTACTTC.

The J gene is TRBJ2-3, the V gene TRBV7-8; TRBD2 is a possible D gene (6 bases). V was pared by 2 bases and J by 1 base, with 25 bases between. Per the germline V gene, CDR1 is SGHVS and CDR2 is FQNEAQ. The CDR3 loop spans 20 amino acids. This CDR3 reads CASSLIQGLPRGTGTDTQYF. In nucleotides, the CDR3 is TGTGCCAGCAGCTTAATTCAAGGGCTACCCCGGGGGACGGGCACAGATACGCAGTATTTT.

CDR3 sequence: CAWTRVGANTEAFF. The CDR3 DNA reads as TGTGCCTGGACCCGGGTGGGGGCGAACACTGAAGCTTTCTTT. This chain uses TRBV30 with TRBJ1-1; the D gene is possibly TRBD1 (6 bases). Per the germline V gene, CDR1 is GTSNPN and CDR2 is SVGIG (reference sequence). V dropped 4 bases and J dropped 1 base, with 13 bases sitting between them. The CDR3 consists of 14 residues.

The rearrangement joins TRBV28 to TRBJ1-2; no firm D call. V dropped 6 bases and J dropped 12 bases, with 20 bases sitting between them. CDR1 is MDHEN and CDR2 is SYDVKM in the germline V gene. The CDR3 sequence is 13 residues long. CDR3 in DNA: TGTGCCAGCAGCTCTGGGCAGCTCTTGGTTAACACCTTC. This codes for CASSSGQLLVNTF.

This clone has more than one count but fewer than ten. This chain connects TRBV5-1 to TRBJ2-7; TRBD1 might be the D (6 bases). The CDR3 runs 14 residues. V was shortened by 2 bases and J by 5 bases, with 14 bases between the two germline ends. CDR1 is SGHRS and CDR2 is YFSETQ in the germline V gene. The CDR3, as DNA: TGCGCCAGCAGCTTCATCCAGGGGACCAACGAGCAGTACTTC. Translation: CASSFIQGTNEQYF.

This clone was observed at least ten times. The sample has other DNA sequences that encode this CDR3 too. The chain has TRBV4-3 and TRBJ2-1; 8 bases match TRBD2. The CDR3 extends over 13 amino acids. Per the germline V gene, CDR1 is LGHNA and CDR2 is YSLEER. The junction had 3 bases not matched to a gene; V was cut back by 1 base and J by 10 bases. The CDR3 DNA is TGCGCCAGCAGCCAAGGGCTAGCGGGCGAGCAGTTCTTC. Amino acids: CASSQGLAGEQFF.

This clone was counted a few times. The chain carries TRBV18 and TRBJ2-1; D not resolved. V lost 6 bases, J lost 5 bases, and 14 bases lay in between. There are 14 residues in the CDR3. The germline V gene has CDR1 KGHSH and CDR2 LQKENI. Here the CDR3 DNA reads TGTGCCAGCTCCCTCCTTGTGCCGGACAATGAGCAGTTCTTC. Amino acids: CASSLLVPDNEQFF.

This chain connects TRBV28 to TRBJ2-5; D ambiguous. The CDR3 length is 13 residues. V was shortened by 2 bases and J by 1 base, with 5 bases between the two germline ends. CDR1 is MDHEN and CDR2 is SYDVKM in the germline V gene. The CDR3 DNA sequence: TGTGCCAGCAGTTTACAGTTCCAAGAGACCCAGTACTTC. It codes for CASSLQFQETQYF.

This clone was seen a handful of times. The V call is TRBV27, the J call TRBJ2-3; D possibly corresponds to TRBD2 (6 bases). The germline V gene encodes CDR1 MNHEY and CDR2 SMNVEV (reference sequence). The CDR3 loop spans 13 amino acids. The V and J ends lost 6 bases and 5 bases respectively, with 12 bases between them. CDR3 region: CASSRGVGDTQYF. Written as DNA, the CDR3 is TGTGCCAGCAGCCGCGGGGTGGGAGATACGCAGTATTTT.

This rearrangement joins TRBV30 to TRBJ1-2; D gene uncertain. The CDR3 is 16 amino acids. Germline CDR1 and CDR2: GTSNPN and SVGIG (reference sequence). The ends were cut back, 0 bases at V and 0 bases at J, with 14 bases in the middle. DNA of the CDR3: TGTGCCTGGAGTGTAAGACGGACGGGAGCTAACTATGGCTACACCTTC. Translating it yields CAWSVRRTGANYGYTF.

This clone was seen more than once but under ten times. The J gene is TRBJ1-1, the V gene TRBV6-5; D possibly corresponds to TRBD1 (6 bases). Between the trimmed V and J ends, which lost 4 bases and 2 bases, there was a span of 14 bases. Germline V CDR1 and CDR2: MNHEY, SVGAGI. The CDR3 loop spans 15 amino acids. In DNA, the CDR3 is TGTGCCAGCAGTTCTACCGGGACAATTAACACTGAAGCTTTCTTT. This codes for CASSSTGTINTEAFF.

The chain has TRBV7-9 and TRBJ2-5; D possibly corresponds to TRBD1 (6 bases). Deletions cut 5 bases from V and 5 bases from J, with 15 bases between. Germline CDR1 reads SEHNR; CDR2 reads FQNEAQ (reference sequence). The CDR3 consists of 14 residues. The CDR3 DNA reads TGTGCCAGCAGCCCCCGACAGGAGAGGGAGACCCAGTACTTC. Protein product: CASSPRQERETQYF.

The chain couples TRBV30 to TRBJ1-5; the D gene is possibly TRBD1 (5 bases). Trimming cost V 4 bases and J 7 bases, with 20 bases left between them. Germline CDR1 and CDR2: GTSNPN and SVGIG (reference sequence). The CDR3 consists of 15 residues. The CDR3: CAWTRGEGGGQPQHF. CDR3 sequence (DNA): TGTGCCTGGACCCGGGGGGAGGGAGGAGGACAGCCCCAGCATTTT. Full variable domain (rest looked up from reference TRBV30 and TRBJ1-5): SQTIHQWPATLVQPVGSPLSLECTVEGTSNPNLYWYRQAAGRGLQLLFYSVGIGQISSEVPQNLSASRPQDRQFILSSKKLLLSDSGFYLCAWTRGEGGGQPQHFGDGTRLSIL.

The chain is built from TRBV29-1 and TRBJ2-5, with a possible D match to TRBD1 (5 bases). Germline V gives CDR1 SQVTM, CDR2 ANQGSEA. The CDR3 contains 12 residues. Trimming left V 0 bases short and J 7 bases short, with 9 bases between. The CDR3 DNA is TGCAGCGTTGAAGAGACAGCCCGGACCCAGTACTTC. Residues: CSVEETARTQYF.

The V and J genes are TRBV19 and TRBJ1-6, with 7 positions matching TRBD1. Germline V gives CDR1 LNHDA, CDR2 SQIVND (reference sequence). The CDR3 extends over 15 amino acids. V gave up 5 bases and J gave up 6 bases; unmatched junction bases: 7. The CDR3 DNA is TGTGCCAGTAGTGCGTTGACAGGGACTAATTCACCCCTCCACTTT. Translation: CASSALTGTNSPLHF.

A word on this clone: This sample also contains other DNA sequences that code for the same CDR3. This chain connects TRBV5-6 to TRBJ1-2, with unresolved D. V was cut by 0 bases and J by 4 bases, with 4 bases left in between. CDR3 length: 12 amino acids. From germline, CDR1 is SGHDT and CDR2 YYEEEE. The CDR3 DNA follows: TGTGCCAGCAGCTTGGCCGGCTATGGCTACACCTTC. Its protein product is CASSLAGYGYTF.

The V and J genes are TRBV28 and TRBJ1-2, with 10 bases matching TRBD1. This CDR3 has 14 amino acids. Germline-derived CDR1 and CDR2 are MDHEN and SYDVKM. With V trimmed by 6 bases and J by 7 bases, 8 bases remained unmatched. The CDR3 spells CASSLGQGVGGYTF. The CDR3 bases are TGTGCCAGCAGCCTCGGACAGGGGGTGGGTGGCTACACCTTC.